The clone carrying this T cell receptor (beta chain) was seen only once. What it binds is not known. Generated by immunoSEQ multiplex PCR, the TCRdb table keeps only in-frame clones and is missing some. The table records some 100,000 clones, about nine tenths of them present only once. The germline V and J ends were trimmed by 8 bases and 3 bases, with 7 bases remaining between them. This CDR3 spans 12 amino acids. Germline CDR1 is WNHNN and CDR2 is SYGVQD (reference sequence). The data were taken from a study of T cell responses to AZD1222 COVID-19 vaccine. Whole-study findings and limits: Nearly half of spike-specific TCRs reportedly target variant regions that are unmutated in the B.1.351 and B.1.1.7 variants. Females outnumbered males among donors, who were mostly white British; clonal diversity was possibly underestimated. Mapped onto spike, vaccine-associated CD4 TCRs spanned it and were dominant at 160-218 and 743-854. The repertoires were collected only after the peak T cell response.

This chain joins TRBV10-1 and TRBJ2-2, with D tentatively TRBD1 or TRBD2 (6 bases each). The sample here was peripheral blood, taken on day 0 of AZD1222 vaccination. The sequence was obtained from an adult in good health. The CDR3 DNA follows: TGCGCCAGCGGGGGGCACACCGGGGAGCTGTTTTTT. Its translation is CASGGHTGELFF.